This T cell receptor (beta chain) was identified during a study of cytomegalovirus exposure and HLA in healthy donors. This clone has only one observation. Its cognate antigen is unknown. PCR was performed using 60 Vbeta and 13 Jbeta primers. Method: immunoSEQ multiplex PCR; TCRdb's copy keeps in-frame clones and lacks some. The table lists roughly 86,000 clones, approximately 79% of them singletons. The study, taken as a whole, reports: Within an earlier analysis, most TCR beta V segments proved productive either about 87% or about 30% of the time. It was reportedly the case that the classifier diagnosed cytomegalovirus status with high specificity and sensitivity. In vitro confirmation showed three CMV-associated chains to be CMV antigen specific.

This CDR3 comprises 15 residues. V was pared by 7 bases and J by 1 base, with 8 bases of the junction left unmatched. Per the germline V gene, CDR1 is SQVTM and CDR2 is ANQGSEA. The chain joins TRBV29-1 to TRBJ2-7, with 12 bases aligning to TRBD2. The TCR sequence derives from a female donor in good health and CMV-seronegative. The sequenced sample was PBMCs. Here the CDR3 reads CSARLAGERSYEQYF. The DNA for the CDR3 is TGCAGCGCCCGACTAGCGGGAGAGCGATCCTACGAGCAGTACTTC.